The rows below give T cell receptor beta chains drawn from one sample of a study of Ad26.COV2.S vaccination and SARS-CoV-2 variants. Produced via immunoSEQ multiplex PCR; TCRdb's table is partial and in-frame only. The sample yields about 440,000 clones, 90% seen once. The material was peripheral blood, obtained in a trial of Ad26.COV2.S vaccine versus placebo. These receptors originate from a person between 18 and 60 years old who received the Ad26.COV2.S COVID-19 vaccine or a placebo. Each CDR3 is given with its conserved first and last residue. A D gene is named only where the DNA matches it firmly. A row's size may be missing; if present it is once, few, many or a size class.

TRBV28	TRBJ2-1	.	TRBD2	CASQGTASGTGSYNEQFF	TGTGCCAGCCAAGGGACTGCTAGCGGGACCGGCTCCTACAATGAGCAGTTCTTC
TRBV3-1/TRBV3-2	TRBJ2-5	.	TRBD1	CASSHRDRVGETQYF	TGTGCCAGCAGCCATCGGGACAGGGTGGGAGAGACCCAGTACTTC
TRBV28	TRBJ2-1	.	.	CASSFFWDMSYNEQFF	TGTGCCAGCAGTTTCTTTTGGGACATGTCCTACAATGAGCAGTTCTTC
TRBV5-8	TRBJ1-5	.	TRBD1	CASSTTGEFNQPQHF	TGTGCCAGCAGCACCACAGGGGAATTCAATCAGCCCCAGCATTTT
TRBV4-2	TRBJ2-3	.	TRBD2	CASSPRTSGSTDTQYF	TGTGCCAGCAGCCCAAGGACTAGCGGGTCCACAGATACGCAGTATTTT
TRBV28	TRBJ1-5	.	.	CASSLGGRGGNQPQHF	TGTGCCAGCAGTTTAGGTGGGCGGGGTGGCAATCAGCCCCAGCATTTT
TRBV19	TRBJ1-5	.	TRBD1	CASSKDRGNQPQHF	TGTGCCAGTAGTAAGGACAGGGGAAATCAGCCCCAGCATTTT
TRBV13	TRBJ1-6	.	.	CASSKRGVGDSPLHF	TGTGCCAGCAGCAAACGAGGGGTAGGTGATTCACCCCTCCACTTT
TRBV10-3	TRBJ1-5	.	TRBD1	CAISGQGTSQPQHF	TGTGCCATCAGCGGACAGGGGACATCTCAGCCCCAGCATTTT
TRBV6-5	TRBJ2-1	once	TRBD1	CASGTDRASYNEQFF	TGTGCCAGCGGAACGGACAGGGCCTCCTACAATGAGCAGTTCTTC